The rows below give T cell receptor beta chains drawn from one sample of a study of spatial heterogeneity in lung cancer. Each CDR3 protein gets one entry after TCRdb re-called the 5' RACE reads with MiXCR. The table shows just under 95,000 distinct CDR3 sequences, with approximately 12% occurring only once. The starting material was PBMCs, obtained at surgery. The receptor source for this set is a male donor with early-stage non-small cell lung cancer. CDR3s include the opening cysteine and the closing phenylalanine or tryptophan. Each record gives: V gene, D gene, clone size, J gene, CDR3 protein, CDR3 DNA. D genes are given only for firm matches. A clone size is listed for some rows: how often the clone was seen (once, few, many), or a class if it is expanded.

TRBV7-2	TRBD2	-	TRBJ2-3	CASRRLAGHTDTQYF	TGTGCCAGCAGGAGACTAGCGGGACACACAGATACGCAGTATTTT
TRBV6-5	-	many	TRBJ2-3	CASSFGTSTDTQYF	TGTGCCAGCAGTTTTGGGACAAGCACAGATACGCAGTATTTT
TRBV4-3	-	-	TRBJ2-1	CASSQDTGGWNEQFF	TGCGCCAGCAGCCAAGATACGGGGGGCTGGAATGAGCAGTTCTTC
TRBV20-1	-	many	TRBJ2-2	CSAPRGLDTGELFF	TGCAGTGCGCCACGGGGGCTGGACACCGGGGAGCTGTTTTTT
TRBV30	-	-	TRBJ2-5	CAWSVPAETQYF	TGTGCCTGGAGTGTACCCGCAGAGACCCAGTACTTC
TRBV20-1	TRBD1	-	TRBJ2-7	CSFEGQEGFEQYF	TGCAGCTTCGAGGGACAGGAGGGTTTCGAGCAGTACTTC
TRBV20-1	TRBD2	few	TRBJ2-1	CSAASGRATNEQFF	TGCAGTGCTGCTAGCGGGAGGGCCACCAATGAGCAGTTCTTC
TRBV7-2	-	few	TRBJ2-2	CASSTRTANTGELFF	TGTGCCAGCAGCACCCGGACAGCGAACACCGGGGAGCTGTTTTTT
TRBV5-6	-	few	TRBJ2-4	CASSPGLAKNIQYF	TGTGCCAGCAGCCCGGGACTAGCCAAAAACATTCAGTACTTC
TRBV6-2/TRBV6-3	-	few	TRBJ1-1	CASTATGNTEAFF	TGTGCCAGCACCGCGACAGGGAACACTGAAGCTTTCTTT
TRBV6-6	TRBD2	-	TRBJ2-3	CASRSSGGPDTQYF	TGTGCCAGCAGGTCTAGCGGGGGGCCAGATACGCAGTATTTT
TRBV12-3/TRBV12-4	TRBD1	-	TRBJ2-7	CASRGQGRSHEQYF	TGTGCCAGCAGGGGACAGGGACGGAGCCACGAGCAGTACTTC
TRBV10-1	-	few	TRBJ1-4	CASSSSGSEKLFF	-
TRBV24-1	-	-	TRBJ2-7	CATSDPKDSYEQYF	TGTGCCACCAGTGACCCGAAGGACAGCTACGAGCAGTACTTC
TRBV5-1	-	-	TRBJ2-3	CASSKDSANTQYF	TGCGCCAGCAGCAAAGACTCGGCGAATACGCAGTATTTT
TRBV5-1	TRBD2	-	TRBJ2-1	CASSLSSGNSYNEQFF	TGCGCCAGCAGCTTAAGTAGCGGGAACTCCTACAATGAGCAGTTCTTC
TRBV9	TRBD2	-	TRBJ2-1	CASKSGGGRDYNEQFF	TGTGCCAGCAAGAGTGGAGGCGGGAGGGACTACAATGAGCAGTTCTTC
TRBV24-1	TRBD1	-	TRBJ2-5	CATSEQRDRGPETQYF	TGTGCCACCAGTGAGCAAAGGGACAGGGGGCCTGAGACCCAGTACTTC
TRBV5-1	-	-	TRBJ1-3	CASSLLSSSGNTIYF	TGCGCCAGCAGCTTGCTGTCGAGCTCTGGAAACACCATATATTTT
TRBV5-4	-	-	TRBJ2-3	CASSRAGPDTQSF	TGTGCCAGCAGCCGCGCGGGGCCAGATACGCAGTCTTTT
TRBV5-5	TRBD1	few	TRBJ1-2	CASSFTGGLGYTF	TGTGCCAGCAGCTTCACAGGGGGCTTAGGCTACACCTTC
TRBV10-2	-	-	TRBJ2-3	CASSRPEGPQYF	TGCGCCAGCAGCCGACCCGAGGGCCCGCAGTATTTT
TRBV7-9	-	-	TRBJ1-5	CASSLGHNQPQHF	TGTGCCAGCAGCTTAGGTCACAATCAGCCCCAGCATTTT
TRBV7-2	-	-	TRBJ2-5	CASSLDAGHGQTQYF	TGTGCCAGCAGCTTAGATGCAGGTCACGGGCAGACCCAGTACTTC